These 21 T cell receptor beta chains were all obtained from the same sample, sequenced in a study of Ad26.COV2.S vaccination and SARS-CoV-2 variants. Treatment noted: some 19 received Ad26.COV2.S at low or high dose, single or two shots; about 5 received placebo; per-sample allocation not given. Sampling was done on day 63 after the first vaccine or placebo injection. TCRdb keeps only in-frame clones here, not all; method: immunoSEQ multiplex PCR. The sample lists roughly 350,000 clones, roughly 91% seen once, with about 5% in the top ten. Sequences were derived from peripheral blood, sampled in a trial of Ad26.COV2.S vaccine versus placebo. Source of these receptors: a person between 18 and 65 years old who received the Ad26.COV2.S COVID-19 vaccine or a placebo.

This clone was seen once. The chain's CDR3 is CASSQDPTGTRSSYEQYF. The DNA of the CDR3 is TGTGCCAGCAGCCAAGATCCAACCGGGACACGATCGTCCTACGAGCAGTACTTC. V and J are TRBV3-1 (or the pseudogene TRBV3-2) and TRBJ2-7, with D tentatively TRBD1 (6 bases). The CDR3 sequence is 18 residues long. Trimming pared 0 bases from V and 1 base from J, leaving 19 bases between. Germline V gene data show CDR1 as LGHDT and CDR2 as YNNKEL (reference sequence).

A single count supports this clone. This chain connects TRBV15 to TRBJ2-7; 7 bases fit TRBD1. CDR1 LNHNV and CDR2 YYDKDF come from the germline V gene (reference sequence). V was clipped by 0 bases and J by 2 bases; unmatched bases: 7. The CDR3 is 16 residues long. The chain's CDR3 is CATSRERDRAPYEQYF. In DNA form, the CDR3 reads TGTGCCACCAGCAGAGAGAGAGACAGGGCACCCTACGAGCAGTACTTC. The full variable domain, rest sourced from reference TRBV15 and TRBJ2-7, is DAMVIQNPRYQVTQFGKPVTLSCSQTLNHNVMYWYQQKSSQAPKLLFHYYDKDFNNEADTPDNFQSRRPNTSFCFLDIRSPGLGDTAMYLCATSRERDRAPYEQYFGPGTRLTVT.

CDR3 sequence (DNA): TGTGCCATCAGCGCCGGGACAGATCCTTTCTCCGGCTACACCTTC. Amino acid sequence: CAISAGTDPFSGYTF. The rearrangement links TRBV10-3 to TRBJ1-2; 7 bases align to TRBD1. The CDR3 is 15 residues long. Germline V gene lookup returns CDR1 ENHRY and CDR2 SYGVKD. Trimming cost V 6 bases and J 8 bases; bases outside gene matches: 15.

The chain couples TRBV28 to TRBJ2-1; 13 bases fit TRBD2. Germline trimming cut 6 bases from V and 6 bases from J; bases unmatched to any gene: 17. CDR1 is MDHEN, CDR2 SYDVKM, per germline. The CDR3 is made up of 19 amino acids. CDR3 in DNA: TGTGCCAGCAGCCTACTTGGGCCCGTCGGGACTAGCGGGACCAATGAGCAGTTCTTC. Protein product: CASSLLGPVGTSGTNEQFF.

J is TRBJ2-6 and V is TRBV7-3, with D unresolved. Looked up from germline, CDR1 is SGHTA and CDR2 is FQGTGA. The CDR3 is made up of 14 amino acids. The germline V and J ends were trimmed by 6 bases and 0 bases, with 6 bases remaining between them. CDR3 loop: CASSVDSGANVLTF. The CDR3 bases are TGTGCCAGCAGTGTTGACTCTGGGGCCAACGTCCTGACTTTC.

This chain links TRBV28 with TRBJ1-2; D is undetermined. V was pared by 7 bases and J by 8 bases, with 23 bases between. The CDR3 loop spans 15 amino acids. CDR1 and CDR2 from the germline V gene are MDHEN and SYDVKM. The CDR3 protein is CASTSAEVTVSGYTF. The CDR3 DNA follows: TGTGCCAGCACCAGTGCGGAGGTGACGGTATCGGGCTACACCTTC.

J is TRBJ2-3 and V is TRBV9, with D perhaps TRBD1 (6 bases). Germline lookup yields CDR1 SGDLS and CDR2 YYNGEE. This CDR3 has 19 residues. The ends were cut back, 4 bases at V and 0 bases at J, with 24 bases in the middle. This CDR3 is CASSQDTGPITGSTDTQYF. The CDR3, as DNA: TGTGCCAGCAGCCAAGACACAGGGCCTATCACAGGGAGCACAGATACGCAGTATTTT.

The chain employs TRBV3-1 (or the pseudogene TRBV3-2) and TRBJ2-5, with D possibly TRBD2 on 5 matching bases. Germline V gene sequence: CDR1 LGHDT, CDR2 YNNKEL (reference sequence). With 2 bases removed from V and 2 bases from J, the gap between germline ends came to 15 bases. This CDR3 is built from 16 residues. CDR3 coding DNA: TGTGCCAGCAGCCAAAATCGGGGTACTGTTCAAGAGACCCAGTACTTC. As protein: CASSQNRGTVQETQYF.

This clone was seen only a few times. In DNA form, the CDR3 reads TGTGCCAGCAGCCAAGAAGGGGTAGGGGAAGAGACCCAGTACTTC. The encoded protein is CASSQEGVGEETQYF. The gene calls are TRBV3-1 (or the pseudogene TRBV3-2) and TRBJ2-5; the D gene is possibly TRBD1 (5 bases). CDR3 size: 15 residues. V was pared by 0 bases and J by 3 bases, with 11 bases between. Per the germline V gene, CDR1 is LGHDT and CDR2 is YNNKEL (reference sequence).

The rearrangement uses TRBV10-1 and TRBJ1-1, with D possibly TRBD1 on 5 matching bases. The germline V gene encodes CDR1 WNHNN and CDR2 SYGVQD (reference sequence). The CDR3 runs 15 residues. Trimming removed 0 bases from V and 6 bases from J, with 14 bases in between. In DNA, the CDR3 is TGCGCCAGCAGTGAGTCGAAGGGACCCGAGGCTGAAGCTTTCTTT. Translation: CASSESKGPEAEAFF.

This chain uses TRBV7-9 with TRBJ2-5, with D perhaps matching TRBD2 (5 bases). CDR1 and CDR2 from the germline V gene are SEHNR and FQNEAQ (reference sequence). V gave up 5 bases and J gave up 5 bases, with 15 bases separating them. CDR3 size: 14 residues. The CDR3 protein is CASSRPGWEETQYF. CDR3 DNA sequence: TGTGCCAGCAGCCGTCCGGGATGGGAGGAGACCCAGTACTTC.

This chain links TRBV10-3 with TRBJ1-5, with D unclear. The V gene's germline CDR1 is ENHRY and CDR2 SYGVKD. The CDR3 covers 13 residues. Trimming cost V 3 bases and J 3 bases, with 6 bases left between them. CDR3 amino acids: CAISEWTNQPQHF. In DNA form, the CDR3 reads TGTGCCATCAGTGAATGGACCAATCAGCCCCAGCATTTT.

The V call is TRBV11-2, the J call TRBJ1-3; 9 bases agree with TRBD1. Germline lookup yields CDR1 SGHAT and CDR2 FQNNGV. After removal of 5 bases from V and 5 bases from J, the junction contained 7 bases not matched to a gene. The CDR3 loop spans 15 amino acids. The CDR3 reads CASSRTTGGRNTIYF. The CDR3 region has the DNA TGTGCCAGCAGCCGAACGACAGGGGGAAGAAACACCATATATTTT.

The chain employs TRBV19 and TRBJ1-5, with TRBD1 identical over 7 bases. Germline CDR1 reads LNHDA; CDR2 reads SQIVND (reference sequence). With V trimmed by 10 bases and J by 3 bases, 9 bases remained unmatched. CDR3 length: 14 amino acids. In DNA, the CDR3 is TGTGCCACCCGAATTACAGGGGTCAATCAGCCCCAGCATTTT. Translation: CATRITGVNQPQHF.

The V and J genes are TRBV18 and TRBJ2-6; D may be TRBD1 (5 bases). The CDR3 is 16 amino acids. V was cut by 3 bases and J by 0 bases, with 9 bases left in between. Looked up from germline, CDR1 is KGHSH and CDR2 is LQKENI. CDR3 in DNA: TGTGCCAGCTCACCTCGACAGAGCTCTGGGGCCAACGTCCTGACTTTC. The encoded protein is CASSPRQSSGANVLTF.

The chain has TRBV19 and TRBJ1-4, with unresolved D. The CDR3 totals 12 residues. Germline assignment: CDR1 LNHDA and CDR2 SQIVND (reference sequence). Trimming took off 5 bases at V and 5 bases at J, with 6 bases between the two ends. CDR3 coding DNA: TGTGCCAGTAGTCCGAGAAATGAAAAACTGTTTTTT. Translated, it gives CASSPRNEKLFF. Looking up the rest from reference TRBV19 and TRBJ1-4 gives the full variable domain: DGGITQSPKYLFRKEGQNVTLSCEQNLNHDAMYWYRQDPGQGLRLIYYSQIVNDFQKGDIAEGYSVSREKKESFPLTVTSAQKNPTAFYLCASSPRNEKLFFGSGTQLSVL.

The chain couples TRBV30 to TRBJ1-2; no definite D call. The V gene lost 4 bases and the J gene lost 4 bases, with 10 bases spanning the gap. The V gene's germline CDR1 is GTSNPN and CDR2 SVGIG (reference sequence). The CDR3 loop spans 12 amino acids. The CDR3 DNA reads TGTGCCTGGACTGAACAGTCCTATGGCTACACCTTC. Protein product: CAWTEQSYGYTF.

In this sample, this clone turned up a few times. The CDR3 bases are TGTGCCAGCCGAGACAGGAGGATCTATGGCTACACCTTC. Amino acids: CASRDRRIYGYTF. The rearrangement joins TRBV28 to TRBJ1-2; perhaps TRBD1 as D (6 bases). Trimming stripped 8 bases from V and 4 bases from J, with 14 bases between. The CDR3 is made up of 13 amino acids. Germline CDR1 and CDR2: MDHEN and SYDVKM.

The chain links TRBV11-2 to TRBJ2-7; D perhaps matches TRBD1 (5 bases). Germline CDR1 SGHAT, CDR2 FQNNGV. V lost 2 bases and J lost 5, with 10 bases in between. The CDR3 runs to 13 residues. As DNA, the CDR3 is TGTGCCAGCAGCTTATCTCAGGGCCACGAGCAGTACTTC. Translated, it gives CASSLSQGHEQYF.

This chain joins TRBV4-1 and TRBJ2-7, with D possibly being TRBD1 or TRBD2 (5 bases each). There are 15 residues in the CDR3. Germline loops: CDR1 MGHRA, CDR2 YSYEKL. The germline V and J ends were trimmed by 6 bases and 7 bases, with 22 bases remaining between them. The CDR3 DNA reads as TGCGCCAGCAGTGTTGGGGACGGGACGATGTGGGAGCAGTACTTC. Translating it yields CASSVGDGTMWEQYF.

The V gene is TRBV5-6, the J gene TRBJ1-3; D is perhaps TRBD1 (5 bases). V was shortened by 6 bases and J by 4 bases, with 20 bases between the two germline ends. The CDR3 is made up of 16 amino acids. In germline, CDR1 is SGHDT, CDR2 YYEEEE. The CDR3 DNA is TGTGCCAGCACAAAGAGGGACCCCGGCTCGGGAAACACCATATATTTT. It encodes CASTKRDPGSGNTIYF.